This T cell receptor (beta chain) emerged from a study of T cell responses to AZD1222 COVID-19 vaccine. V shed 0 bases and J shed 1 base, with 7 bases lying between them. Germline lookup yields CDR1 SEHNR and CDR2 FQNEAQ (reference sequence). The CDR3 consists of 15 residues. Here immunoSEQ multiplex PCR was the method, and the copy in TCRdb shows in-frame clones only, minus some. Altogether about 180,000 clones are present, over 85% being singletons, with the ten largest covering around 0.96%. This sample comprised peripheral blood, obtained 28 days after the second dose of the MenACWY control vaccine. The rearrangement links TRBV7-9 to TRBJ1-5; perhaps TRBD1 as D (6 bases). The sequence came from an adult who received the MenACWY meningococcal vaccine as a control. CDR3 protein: CASSLAGGSNQPQHF. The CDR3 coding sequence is TGTGCCAGCAGCTTAGCAGGGGGAAGCAATCAGCCCCAGCATTTT.